Detailed here is one T cell receptor beta chain. Antigen specificity is unknown. CDR1 is MNHEY, CDR2 SMNVEV, per germline (reference sequence). The CDR3 is 18 amino acids. V gave up 2 bases and J gave up 1 base, with 17 bases separating them. Assay used: immunoSEQ multiplex PCR; TCRdb lists only in-frame clones, some missing. The sample has about 25,000 clones; approximately 81% are singletons. This sample was taken from a study of OX40 agonist ivuxolimab in advanced cancers. Regarding the study as a whole: Certain nonresponders additionally had low normalized T-cell clonal expansion.

This sample comprised CD4+ or CD8+ T cells sorted from blood, obtained in a trial of the OX40 agonist ivuxolimab. The receptor was derived from an adult with an advanced solid tumor such as melanoma, head and neck, liver or kidney cancer. The V call is TRBV27, the J call TRBJ2-2; D is unclear. CDR3: CASSLIFAKLRNTGELFF. In nucleotides, the CDR3 is TGTGCCAGCAGTTTAATTTTCGCCAAACTACGGAACACCGGGGAGCTGTTTTTT.